The source of this T cell receptor beta chain is a study of vaccination effects on CD4 cells after COVID-19. Study-wide points: Infection-derived and vaccine-derived clones contracted markedly late after vaccination.

As concerns this clone: Its specificity is not known.

The germline gives CDR1 LGHDT, CDR2 YNNKEL (reference sequence). CDR3 length: 14 amino acids. V gave up 3 bases and J gave up 8 bases; unmatched junction bases: 9. The data were produced by immunoSEQ multiplex PCR, yet TCRdb's version contains in-frame clones alone and is incomplete. The table has roughly 52,000 clones, 55% to 75% seen once. After expansion with viral peptide pools in the ViraFEST assay, antigen-specific CD4+ T cells were sequenced. After around 10 days in culture, the CD4+ T cells were isolated. Previously uninfected by SARS-CoV-2, the vaccine recipients also showed negative nucleocapsid antibodies. After 1.8 million or so PBMC were placed in each well, they were cultured with around 10 IU/ml IL-2 and 8 to 10 ug/ml peptides. Half-medium exchanges with IL-2 medium took place on days 3 and 7.

This clonotype originated in a human donor who received a COVID-19 vaccine. The chain has TRBV3-1 (or the pseudogene TRBV3-2) and TRBJ1-1; 7 bases match TRBD1. This specimen was CD4+ T cells from PBMCs cultured with SARS-CoV-2 spike peptides, taken before COVID-19 vaccination. CDR3 DNA: TGTGCCAGCAGCCACCGGGACAGATGGGGAGAAGCTTTCTTT. Protein: CASSHRDRWGEAFF.